This TCR beta chain appears in the sequencing data of a study of breast tumors, draining lymph nodes, adjacent tissues. Study observations and caveats: Compared with lymph nodes, tumors were less diverse; compared with nontumor tissue, more. Tumor and nontumor repertoires were significantly more similar in luminal-like than in basal-like breast cancer.

CDR3 length: 14 amino acids. CDR1 and CDR2 from the germline V gene are SGHTA and FQGTGA. V lost 5 bases to trimming and J lost 7 bases; unmatched junction nucleotides: 3. On this clonotype itself: Its antigen is currently unknown.

Breast cancer patients provided tissue from their axillary draining lymph nodes. MiXCR was run by TCRdb on the multiplex PCR reads, yielding one entry per CDR3 protein. This sample carries 180,000 or so distinct CDR3 sequences, around a third of them seen once, and the ten largest clones take more than 3.5%. This sequence was found in a female donor with breast cancer. Some clones in this sample may be carry-over from other donors' samples. The rearrangement links TRBV7-3 to TRBJ2-5; the match to TRBD2 covers 14 bases. Material for sequencing was axillary lymph node tissue. CDR3 DNA: TGTGCCAGCAGCCCCGGGACTAGCGGGGGGACCCAGTACTTC. It yields the protein CASSPGTSGGTQYF.